This is a list of T cell receptor beta chains from one sample in a study of T-cell reconstitution after alpha-beta-depleted transplantation in children. One entry per CDR3 protein results from TCRdb running MiXCR on the PCR reads. This table holds roughly 500,000 distinct CDR3 sequences, about 30% found once. The sample here was PBMCs from the stem cell graft donor, taken from the stem cell graft. These TCRs come from a human donor who donated a stem cell graft to a child with aplastic anemia. CDR3s include the opening cysteine and the closing phenylalanine or tryptophan. The D gene is left open where the match is weak. Rows give clone size only sometimes, using once, few, many, or a class for an expanded clone.

d_gene: .
j_gene: TRBJ1-5
v_gene: TRBV10-3
abundance: .
CDR3aa: CAISETQGSTGNQPQHF
CDR3nt: TGTGCCATCAGCGAAACCCAGGGGAGCACGGGAAATCAGCCCCAGCATTTT

d_gene: .
j_gene: TRBJ2-5
v_gene: TRBV21-1
abundance: .
CDR3aa: CASSTPAGPLQETQYF
CDR3nt: TGTGCCAGCAGCACGCCAGCGGGCCCCCTCCAAGAGACCCAGTACTTC

d_gene: TRBD1
j_gene: TRBJ2-7
v_gene: TRBV28
abundance: few
CDR3aa: CASSTGQVSSYEQYF
CDR3nt: TGTGCCAGCAGTACCGGACAGGTATCCTCCTACGAGCAGTACTTC

d_gene: TRBD1
j_gene: TRBJ2-5
v_gene: TRBV7-3
abundance: few
CDR3aa: CASSSGTGPKTQYF
CDR3nt: TGTGCCAGCAGCTCCGGGACAGGGCCAAAGACCCAGTACTTC

d_gene: .
j_gene: TRBJ2-2
v_gene: TRBV20-1
abundance: .
CDR3aa: CSARSNGDAGELFF
CDR3nt: TGCAGTGCTAGATCGAACGGGGACGCCGGGGAGCTGTTTTTT

d_gene: .
j_gene: TRBJ2-1
v_gene: TRBV11-2
abundance: .
CDR3aa: CASSLDVIARNEQFF
CDR3nt: TGTGCCAGCAGCTTAGATGTAATAGCGCGCAATGAGCAGTTCTTC

d_gene: .
j_gene: TRBJ1-1
v_gene: TRBV9
abundance: .
CDR3aa: CASSPRGAPLGTEAFF
CDR3nt: TGTGCCAGCAGCCCGAGAGGGGCTCCACTGGGCACTGAAGCTTTCTTT

d_gene: TRBD1
j_gene: TRBJ2-7
v_gene: TRBV7-9
abundance: .
CDR3aa: CASSNGDRGQYEQYF
CDR3nt: TGTGCCAGCAGCAATGGAGACAGGGGACAATACGAGCAGTACTTC

d_gene: .
j_gene: TRBJ2-5
v_gene: TRBV9
abundance: .
CDR3aa: CASSDPGETQYF
CDR3nt: TGTGCCAGCAGCGACCCGGGAGAGACCCAGTACTTC

d_gene: .
j_gene: TRBJ1-1
v_gene: TRBV6-5
abundance: .
CDR3aa: CASIPGSLNTEAFF
CDR3nt: TGTGCCAGCATACCGGGATCTCTGAACACTGAAGCTTTCTTT

d_gene: .
j_gene: TRBJ2-5
v_gene: TRBV5-1
abundance: few
CDR3aa: CASSIGYLTGMETQYF
CDR3nt: TGCGCCAGCAGCATTGGATATCTCACAGGGATGGAGACCCAGTACTTC

d_gene: TRBD2
j_gene: TRBJ2-1
v_gene: TRBV6-5
abundance: .
CDR3aa: CASSYRLGLAGENEQFF
CDR3nt: TGTGCCAGCAGTTATCGCCTTGGACTAGCGGGAGAAAATGAGCAGTTCTTC

d_gene: .
j_gene: TRBJ2-1
v_gene: TRBV6-2/TRBV6-3
abundance: few
CDR3aa: CASSYGYNEQFF
CDR3nt: TGTGCCAGCAGTTACGGGTACAATGAGCAGTTCTTC

d_gene: .
j_gene: TRBJ2-5
v_gene: TRBV10-3
abundance: .
CDR3aa: CAISEDSQETQYF
CDR3nt: TGTGCCATCAGTGAGGACAGCCAAGAGACCCAGTACTTC

d_gene: .
j_gene: TRBJ2-5
v_gene: TRBV18
abundance: many
CDR3aa: CASSREETQYF
CDR3nt: TGCGCCAGCAGCCGAGAAGAGACCCAGTACTTC

d_gene: TRBD2
j_gene: TRBJ2-1
v_gene: TRBV9
abundance: .
CDR3aa: CASSVDSRGLAGVEEQFF
CDR3nt: TGTGCCAGCAGCGTCGATTCCCGGGGACTAGCGGGAGTGGAGGAGCAGTTCTTC

d_gene: TRBD2
j_gene: TRBJ2-5
v_gene: TRBV18
abundance: few
CDR3aa: CASQTGTRQETQYF
CDR3nt: TGTGCCAGTCAGACCGGGACTAGACAAGAGACCCAGTACTTC

d_gene: .
j_gene: TRBJ1-1
v_gene: TRBV29-1
abundance: .
CDR3aa: CSGQDSLNTEAFF
CDR3nt: TGCAGCGGCCAAGACAGCTTGAACACTGAAGCTTTCTTT

d_gene: .
j_gene: TRBJ2-7
v_gene: TRBV6-5
abundance: .
CDR3aa: CASSYGGHYEQYF
CDR3nt: TGTGCCAGCAGTTACGGGGGACACTACGAGCAGTACTTC

d_gene: .
j_gene: TRBJ2-1
v_gene: TRBV7-2
abundance: few
CDR3aa: CASNQGDSRNEQFF
CDR3nt: TGTGCCAGCAACCAGGGAGACAGCAGGAATGAGCAGTTCTTC

d_gene: TRBD2
j_gene: TRBJ2-3
v_gene: TRBV7-8
abundance: .
CDR3aa: CASSFQTSGASTDTQYF
CDR3nt: TGTGCCAGCAGCTTTCAGACTAGCGGGGCAAGCACAGATACGCAGTATTTT

d_gene: TRBD1
j_gene: TRBJ1-3
v_gene: TRBV30
abundance: .
CDR3aa: CAWNPNRGLGNTIYF
CDR3nt: TGTGCCTGGAACCCAAACAGGGGGCTCGGAAACACCATATATTTT

d_gene: .
j_gene: TRBJ1-3
v_gene: TRBV7-9
abundance: .
CDR3aa: CASSNSLGQAGNTIYF
CDR3nt: TGTGCCAGCAGCAATTCTCTGGGGCAGGCTGGAAACACCATATATTTT

d_gene: .
j_gene: TRBJ1-1
v_gene: TRBV10-3
abundance: .
CDR3aa: CAISEATIQGTNTEAFF
CDR3nt: TGTGCCATCAGTGAGGCCACCATACAGGGAACGAACACTGAAGCTTTCTTT

d_gene: TRBD1
j_gene: TRBJ2-7
v_gene: TRBV28
abundance: few
CDR3aa: CASTGPGQGSYEQYF
CDR3nt: TGTGCCAGCACCGGACCGGGACAGGGCTCCTACGAGCAGTACTTC

d_gene: TRBD2
j_gene: TRBJ2-1
v_gene: TRBV5-1
abundance: few
CDR3aa: CASRPNPGLAGYNEQFF
CDR3nt: TGCGCCAGCAGGCCGAACCCGGGACTAGCGGGGTACAATGAGCAGTTCTTC

d_gene: TRBD1
j_gene: TRBJ2-2
v_gene: TRBV30
abundance: few
CDR3aa: CAWSLGQGGRTGELFF
CDR3nt: TGTGCCTGGAGTCTGGGACAGGGAGGAAGAACCGGGGAGCTGTTTTTT

d_gene: .
j_gene: TRBJ2-3
v_gene: TRBV19
abundance: .
CDR3aa: CASSQSGTFTDTQYF
CDR3nt: TGTGCCAGTAGTCAGAGCGGGACATTCACAGATACGCAGTATTTT

d_gene: .
j_gene: TRBJ1-2
v_gene: TRBV25-1
abundance: few
CDR3aa: CASSDQGRLYGYTF
CDR3nt: TGTGCCAGCAGTGACCAGGGACGGCTCTATGGCTACACCTTC

d_gene: .
j_gene: TRBJ1-1
v_gene: TRBV7-3
abundance: .
CDR3aa: CASRTTGHNTEAFF
CDR3nt: TGTGCCAGCAGGACAACAGGGCATAACACTGAAGCTTTCTTT

d_gene: .
j_gene: TRBJ1-2
v_gene: TRBV30
abundance: .
CDR3aa: CAWSSHNYGYTF
CDR3nt: TGTGCCTGGAGTAGCCATAACTATGGCTACACCTTC

d_gene: TRBD2
j_gene: TRBJ2-1
v_gene: TRBV15
abundance: few
CDR3aa: CAIGAGGSYNEQFF
CDR3nt: TGTGCCATCGGGGCGGGAGGAAGCTACAATGAGCAGTTCTTC

d_gene: TRBD1
j_gene: TRBJ1-1
v_gene: TRBV20-1
abundance: .
CDR3aa: CSATLQGDTEAFF
CDR3nt: TGCAGTGCTACCCTACAGGGGGACACTGAAGCTTTCTTT

d_gene: .
j_gene: TRBJ2-6
v_gene: TRBV15
abundance: .
CDR3aa: CATCDVNLSGANVLTF
CDR3nt: TGTGCCACCTGCGACGTTAACCTCTCTGGGGCCAACGTCCTGACTTTC

d_gene: .
j_gene: TRBJ2-4
v_gene: TRBV6-2/TRBV6-3
abundance: once
CDR3aa: CASSRDLNIQYF
CDR3nt: TGTGCCAGCAGTCGGGACTTAAACATTCAGTACTTC

d_gene: .
j_gene: TRBJ2-1
v_gene: TRBV29-1
abundance: .
CDR3aa: CSVATGLNNEQFF
CDR3nt: TGCAGCGTTGCGACCGGGTTAAACAATGAGCAGTTCTTC

d_gene: .
j_gene: TRBJ1-1
v_gene: TRBV7-2
abundance: few
CDR3aa: CASSLGYREIGEAFF
CDR3nt: TGTGCCAGCAGCTTAGGGTACAGGGAAATCGGTGAAGCTTTCTTT

d_gene: TRBD2
j_gene: TRBJ2-7
v_gene: TRBV7-8
abundance: few
CDR3aa: CASSTGLIPYEQYF
CDR3nt: TGTGCCAGCAGCACGGGACTAATTCCCTACGAGCAGTACTTC

d_gene: .
j_gene: TRBJ1-4
v_gene: TRBV18
abundance: few
CDR3aa: CASSLSRGGEKLFF
CDR3nt: TGTGCCAGCTCACTGTCGCGGGGGGGTGAAAAACTGTTTTTT

d_gene: .
j_gene: TRBJ2-3
v_gene: TRBV15
abundance: once
CDR3aa: CATSVRRADTQYF
CDR3nt: TGTGCCACCAGTGTGAGGAGGGCAGATACGCAGTATTTT

d_gene: TRBD2
j_gene: TRBJ2-7
v_gene: TRBV4-3
abundance: .
CDR3aa: CASSQDRWTSGSSEQYF
CDR3nt: TGCGCCAGCAGCCAAGATCGATGGACTAGCGGGAGCTCCGAGCAGTACTTC

d_gene: .
j_gene: TRBJ2-3
v_gene: TRBV5-6
abundance: few
CDR3aa: CASSFGVNTQYF
CDR3nt: TGTGCCAGCAGCTTTGGGGTTAATACGCAGTATTTT

d_gene: .
j_gene: TRBJ1-1
v_gene: TRBV27
abundance: few
CDR3aa: CASSLTSYTMGTEAFF
CDR3nt: TGTGCCAGCAGTTTAACCAGCTACACTATGGGCACTGAAGCTTTCTTT

d_gene: TRBD2
j_gene: TRBJ2-7
v_gene: TRBV12-3/TRBV12-4
abundance: few
CDR3aa: CASSLASGAAYEQYF
CDR3nt: TGTGCCAGCAGTTTGGCTAGCGGGGCTGCTTACGAGCAGTACTTC

d_gene: TRBD2
j_gene: TRBJ2-3
v_gene: TRBV5-1
abundance: .
CDR3aa: CASSLTLAGGSTDTQYF
CDR3nt: TGCGCCAGCAGCTTGACTCTAGCGGGAGGAAGCACAGATACGCAGTATTTT

d_gene: TRBD2
j_gene: TRBJ2-3
v_gene: TRBV27
abundance: .
CDR3aa: CASSSSGSAPDTQYF
CDR3nt: TGTGCCAGCAGTTCTAGCGGGAGTGCCCCAGATACGCAGTATTTT

d_gene: .
j_gene: TRBJ1-5
v_gene: TRBV12-3/TRBV12-4
abundance: few
CDR3aa: CASSFQGSQPQHF
CDR3nt: TGTGCCAGCAGTTTTCAGGGAAGTCAGCCCCAGCATTTT

d_gene: TRBD2
j_gene: TRBJ2-3
v_gene: TRBV7-2
abundance: .
CDR3aa: CASSSASGTTDTQYF
CDR3nt: TGTGCCAGCAGCTCAGCTAGCGGGACCACAGATACGCAGTATTTT

d_gene: .
j_gene: TRBJ1-4
v_gene: TRBV20-1
abundance: few
CDR3aa: CSAMRVGEKLFF
CDR3nt: TGCAGTGCTATGAGGGTGGGTGAAAAACTGTTTTTT

d_gene: TRBD1
j_gene: TRBJ2-1
v_gene: TRBV5-5
abundance: .
CDR3aa: CASSHKKQGVSNEQFF
CDR3nt: TGTGCCAGCAGTCATAAGAAACAGGGGGTTAGCAATGAGCAGTTCTTC